The 28 T cell receptor beta chains listed next were all sequenced from one sample in a study of CD8 T cells in Susac syndrome. Random hexamers primed reverse transcription of roughly 0.5 to 1 ug RNA. TCRdb reanalysed the immunoSEQ multiplex PCR reads using MiXCR and keeps one entry per CDR3 protein. The data show under 200,000 distinct CDR3 sequences, around 94% seen once. Sample: CD4+ T cells from PBMCs. These receptors all stem from a human donor in good health.

This clonotype was observed once. V and J are TRBV7-2 and TRBJ1-2; maybe TRBD1 (5 bases). V was shortened by 6 bases and J by 6 bases, with 20 bases between the two germline ends. The length of the CDR3 is 15 residues. Germline lookup yields CDR1 SGHTA and CDR2 FQGNSA. This CDR3 is CASRTRAGKTDGYTF. CDR3 sequence (DNA): TGTGCCAGCAGGACTCGGGCAGGGAAGACCGATGGCTACACCTTC.

V is TRBV20-1 and J is TRBJ2-1; no clear D gene. The ends were cut back, 1 base at V and 4 bases at J, with 5 bases in the middle. This CDR3 contains 12 residues. Looked up from germline, CDR1 is DFQATT and CDR2 is SNEGSKA (reference sequence). The CDR3 DNA reads TGCAGTGCTAGAGTTCAGTACAATGAGCAGTTCTTC. This translates into CSARVQYNEQFF.

This chain joins TRBV2 and TRBJ2-1; D is undetermined. The CDR3 consists of 15 residues. Germline assignment: CDR1 SNHLY and CDR2 FYNNEI. V lost 6 bases and J lost 0, with 12 bases in between. DNA of the CDR3: TGTGCCAGCAGAAACGGGTTAAGCTCCTACAATGAGCAGTTCTTC. Its translation is CASRNGLSSYNEQFF.

This rearrangement joins TRBV6-2 or TRBV6-3 to TRBJ2-7; D may be TRBD1 (6 bases). CDR3 length: 15 residues. The V end was cut by 4 bases, the J end by 0 bases, with 13 bases between. CDR1 MNHEY and CDR2 SVGEGT come from the germline V gene. DNA of the CDR3: TGTGCCAGCAGTTCCGGGACACGAGGCTCCTACGAGCAGTACTTC. It encodes CASSSGTRGSYEQYF.

The genes are TRBV5-1 and TRBJ1-5; 8 nucleotides line up with TRBD1. V lost 4 bases and J lost 2; bases outside the gene matches: 8. This CDR3 is built from 16 residues. Germline V CDR1 and CDR2: SGHRS, YFSETQ. The CDR3 nucleotides read TGCGCCAGCAGCCCACAGGGGGTTGGAGGCAATCAGCCCCAGCATTTT. Protein product: CASSPQGVGGNQPQHF.

The chain is built from TRBV15 and TRBJ2-2; D assignment may be TRBD1 or TRBD2 (5 bases each). The germline CDR1 and CDR2 sequences are LNHNV and YYDKDF (reference sequence). V shed 3 bases and J shed 6 bases, with 5 bases lying between them. This CDR3 spans 12 amino acids. The CDR3 DNA follows: TGTGCCACCAGCAGGGGGGCCGGGGAGCTGTTTTTT. Translating gives CATSRGAGELFF. Looking up the rest from reference TRBV15 and TRBJ2-2 gives the full variable domain: DAMVIQNPRYQVTQFGKPVTLSCSQTLNHNVMYWYQQKSSQAPKLLFHYYDKDFNNEADTPDNFQSRRPNTSFCFLDIRSPGLGDTAMYLCATSRGAGELFFGEGSRLTVL.

V is TRBV3-1 and J is TRBJ1-6; D gene uncertain. Germline V gives CDR1 LGHDT, CDR2 YNNKEL (reference sequence). The ends were cut back, 0 bases at V and 7 bases at J, with 4 bases in the middle. There are 13 residues in the CDR3. Written as DNA, the CDR3 is TGTGCCAGCAGCCAAGATAGCAATTCACCCCTCCACTTT. Residues: CASSQDSNSPLHF.

The chain joins TRBV28 to TRBJ2-7, with 11 bases identical to TRBD1. The CDR3 extends over 15 amino acids. The trim removed 4 bases at V and 7 bases at J, leaving 9 bases unmatched. Looked up from germline, CDR1 is MDHEN and CDR2 is SYDVKM. CDR3 loop: CASSSSGTGGGEQYF. The CDR3 DNA sequence: TGTGCCAGCAGTTCCTCCGGGACAGGGGGAGGGGAGCAGTACTTC.

The chain recombines TRBV20-1 with TRBJ1-2; TRBD1 agrees at 10 bases. The CDR3 covers 16 residues. V was clipped by 0 bases and J by 8 bases; unmatched bases: 12. The V gene's germline CDR1 is DFQATT and CDR2 SNEGSKA (reference sequence). The CDR3, as DNA: TGCAGTGCTAGAGAGGGGGCGGGGACAGGGGTCTCCGGCTACACCTTC. As protein: CSAREGAGTGVSGYTF.

The rearrangement joins TRBV11-2 to TRBJ2-3; D is uncertain. This CDR3 comprises 16 residues. Germline assignment: CDR1 SGHAT and CDR2 FQNNGV. Trimming stripped 1 base from V and 0 bases from J, with 11 bases between. The CDR3, as DNA: TGTGCCAGCAGCTTAGGAGTCGGAGCTAGCACAGATACGCAGTATTTT. As protein: CASSLGVGASTDTQYF. Complete variable domain (other parts from reference TRBV11-2 and TRBJ2-3): EAGVAQSPRYKIIEKRQSVAFWCNPISGHATLYWYQQILGQGPKLLIQFQNNGVVDDSQLPKDRFSAERLKGVDSTLKIQPAKLEDSAVYLCASSLGVGASTDTQYFGPGTRLTVL.

This clonotype has a single count. This chain connects TRBV12-3 or TRBV12-4 to TRBJ1-2; D possibly corresponds to TRBD1 (6 bases). This CDR3 has 15 residues. Trimming took 1 base from V and 4 from J, leaving 13 bases between them. CDR3 nucleotide sequence: TGTGCCAGCAGTTTAGTGGGGGGCGGAGGCTATGGCTACACCTTC. Protein: CASSLVGGGGYGYTF.

This chain connects TRBV7-2 to TRBJ2-1; the D is unclear. The V end lost 1 base, the J end lost 0 bases, and 7 bases lay between the germline ends. The CDR3 is 15 residues long. Germline V CDR1 and CDR2: SGHTA, FQGNSA. The DNA of the CDR3 is TGTGCCAGCAGCTTAGGTACCGCCTCCTACAATGAGCAGTTCTTC. Protein: CASSLGTASYNEQFF.

V usage is TRBV10-3 and J usage is TRBJ2-7; D call uncertain. Germline lookup yields CDR1 ENHRY and CDR2 SYGVKD. CDR3 size: 11 residues. Trimming removed 2 bases at V and 7 bases at J, with 6 bases between. The CDR3 spells CAISEVKEQYF. In DNA, the CDR3 is TGTGCCATCAGTGAGGTTAAGGAGCAGTACTTC.

The chain uses TRBV20-1 and TRBJ2-5; 14 bases are shared with TRBD2. V trimming: 2 bases; J trimming: 5 bases; junction bases outside the gene matches: 4. There are 15 residues in the CDR3. The germline gives CDR1 DFQATT, CDR2 SNEGSKA (reference sequence). CDR3 nucleotides: TGCAGTGCTAGACGACTAGCGGGGGGGCAGGAGACCCAGTACTTC. This encodes CSARRLAGGQETQYF.

The V call is TRBV27, the J call TRBJ1-2, with 7 bases identical to TRBD1. The J segment lost 1 base and the V segment lost 5 bases, leaving 10 bases of the junction unmatched. This CDR3 contains 16 residues. Germline CDR1 and CDR2: MNHEY and SMNVEV (reference sequence). CDR3 loop: CASSPRQGLFNYGYTF. CDR3 nucleotides: TGTGCCAGCAGTCCACGACAGGGACTTTTTAACTATGGCTACACCTTC.

The chain employs TRBV12-3 or TRBV12-4 and TRBJ2-3; 8 bases fit TRBD1. V dropped 6 bases and J dropped 4; count of bases not matched to a gene: 6. CDR3 size: 14 residues. CDR3 nucleotides: TGTGCCAGCAGCCCTGGACAGGGCCCAGATACGCAGTATTTT. Protein sequence: CASSPGQGPDTQYF.

The chain is built from TRBV2 and TRBJ2-1; 12 bases line up with TRBD1. Trimming cost V 6 bases and J 12 bases; bases outside gene matches: 15. The CDR3 extends over 16 amino acids. CDR1 is SNHLY, CDR2 FYNNEI, per germline. CDR3 in DNA: TGTGCCAGCAGGACCGACGGGACAGGGGGCCTGGGAGGGCAGTTCTTC. This translates into CASRTDGTGGLGGQFF. Using reference TRBV2 and TRBJ2-1 for the parts outside the CDR3, the full variable domain is EPEVTQTPSHQVTQMGQEVILRCVPISNHLYFYWYRQILGQKVEFLVSFYNNEISEKSEIFDDQFSVERPDGSNFTLKIRSTKLEDSAMYFCASRTDGTGGLGGQFFGPGTRLTVL.

This CDR3 reads CASSLLDTGELFF. The CDR3 DNA reads TGTGCCAGCAGTCTACTAGACACCGGGGAGCTGTTTTTT. The rearrangement uses TRBV2 and TRBJ2-2; D perhaps matches TRBD2 (5 bases). Germline assignment: CDR1 SNHLY and CDR2 FYNNEI. V dropped 5 bases and J dropped 3 bases, with 7 bases sitting between them. This CDR3 is built from 13 residues.

This clonotype appeared a few times. The chain uses TRBV6-2 or TRBV6-3 and TRBJ2-5; 7 nucleotides match TRBD1. CDR1 is MNHEY, CDR2 SVGEGT, per germline. CDR3 length equals 15 residues. V was pared by 9 bases and J by 0 bases, with 10 bases of the junction left unmatched. CDR3 in amino acids: CASLDRDRHQETQYF. CDR3 coding DNA: TGTGCCAGTCTTGACCGGGACAGACACCAAGAGACCCAGTACTTC.

This rearrangement joins TRBV29-1 to TRBJ2-7; D not certain. CDR1 and CDR2 (germline): SQVTM, ANQGSEA. With 6 bases removed from V and 1 base from J, the gap between germline ends came to 10 bases. The CDR3 covers 12 residues. The CDR3 loop reads CSVQKASYEQYF. The CDR3 DNA reads TGCAGCGTCCAGAAGGCTTCCTACGAGCAGTACTTC.

This clonotype was seen a single time. The V call is TRBV12-3 or TRBV12-4, the J call TRBJ2-7; D possibly corresponds to TRBD1 (6 bases). This CDR3 has 16 residues. Trimming took off 1 base at V and 0 bases at J, with 13 bases between the two ends. The CDR3 region has the DNA TGTGCCAGCAGTTTAGGGGCGTGGGACACCTCCTACGAGCAGTACTTC. Its protein product is CASSLGAWDTSYEQYF.

The chain combines TRBV24-1 with TRBJ2-1, with D possibly being TRBD2 (6 bases). Germline V CDR1 and CDR2: KGHDR, SFDVKD. The germline V and J ends were trimmed by 4 bases and 0 bases, with 9 bases remaining between them. This CDR3 comprises 15 residues. CDR3 loop: CATSEREVSYNEQFF. Here the CDR3 DNA reads TGTGCCACCAGTGAGCGGGAAGTCTCCTACAATGAGCAGTTCTTC.

The J gene is TRBJ2-2, the V gene TRBV25-1; TRBD1 or TRBD2 may be the D gene (5 bases each). Germline loops: CDR1 MGHDK, CDR2 SYGVNS. V lost 7 bases and J lost 4, with 13 bases in between. The CDR3 runs to 14 residues. CDR3 sequence reads: CASTQGGSTGELFF. CDR3 nucleotides: TGTGCCAGCACCCAGGGTGGGAGCACCGGGGAGCTGTTTTTT.

The chain has TRBV7-8 and TRBJ2-3; TRBD1 aligns across 9 bases. The germline CDR1 and CDR2 sequences are SGHVS and FQNEAQ. Trimming cost V 0 bases and J 2 bases; bases outside gene matches: 9. This CDR3 is built from 18 residues. As DNA, the CDR3 is TGTGCCAGCAGCTTAGCGGCGACAGGGGGTTTTTACACAGATACGCAGTATTTT. This codes for CASSLAATGGFYTDTQYF. Variable domain in full (rest from reference TRBV7-8 and TRBJ2-3): GAGVSQSPRYKVAKRGQDVALRCDPISGHVSLFWYQQALGQGPEFLTYFQNEAQLDKSGLPSDRFFAERPEGSVSTLKIQRTQQEDSAVYLCASSLAATGGFYTDTQYFGPGTRLTVL.

The genes are TRBV6-2 or TRBV6-3 and TRBJ2-1; D not resolved. CDR3 size: 17 residues. V shed 5 bases and J shed 2 bases, with 19 bases lying between them. Per germline, CDR1 MNHEY and CDR2 SVGEGT. This chain's CDR3 is CASSDPPGSTPYNEQFF. The CDR3 DNA reads as TGTGCCAGCAGTGACCCCCCCGGATCGACGCCCTACAATGAGCAGTTCTTC.

The J gene is TRBJ1-6, the V gene TRBV5-1; maybe TRBD1 (5 bases). The V end was cut by 3 bases, the J end by 10 bases, with 11 bases between. Germline V CDR1 and CDR2: SGHRS, YFSETQ. This CDR3 is 13 amino acids long. CDR3: CASSSQGGSPLHF. CDR3 nucleotide sequence: TGCGCCAGCAGCTCGCAGGGTGGATCACCCCTCCACTTT.

The chain recombines TRBV15 with TRBJ2-3; 8 bases line up with TRBD1. The length of the CDR3 is 15 residues. The germline gives CDR1 LNHNV, CDR2 YYDKDF (reference sequence). V trimming: 5 bases; J trimming: 4 bases; junction bases outside the gene matches: 8. The CDR3 spells CATSVDRGRPDTQYF. CDR3 sequence (DNA): TGTGCCACCAGCGTCGACAGGGGTCGCCCAGATACGCAGTATTTT. The entire variable domain, with the rest obtained from reference TRBV15 and TRBJ2-3, is as follows: DAMVIQNPRYQVTQFGKPVTLSCSQTLNHNVMYWYQQKSSQAPKLLFHYYDKDFNNEADTPDNFQSRRPNTSFCFLDIRSPGLGDTAMYLCATSVDRGRPDTQYFGPGTRLTVL.

The chain employs TRBV9 and TRBJ2-1; the D gene is possibly TRBD2 (7 bases). Germline V gene data show CDR1 as SGDLS and CDR2 as YYNGEE. Trimming took off 2 bases at V and 6 bases at J, with 12 bases between the two ends. CDR3 size: 14 residues. CDR3 loop: CASSVAGATNEQFF. The CDR3 DNA reads TGTGCCAGCAGCGTTGCGGGGGCCACCAATGAGCAGTTCTTC.